These 14 T cell receptor beta chains came from one sample sequenced in a study of T cell repertoires in cytomegalovirus infection. MiXCR, applied by TCRdb to the reads, yields one record per CDR3 protein. The sample consists of hundreds of thousands of distinct CDR3 sequences, roughly 15% of them appearing once. Input material: PBMCs. The receptors derive from a human donor in good health (CMV status not recorded). Some clones in this sample may be carry-over from other donors' samples.

The V gene is TRBV6-2 or TRBV6-3, the J gene TRBJ2-5; D perhaps matches TRBD1 (6 bases). The CDR3 totals 16 residues. The germline V and J ends were trimmed by 10 bases and 1 base, with 22 bases remaining between them. Germline V gene lookup returns CDR1 MNHEY and CDR2 SVGEGT. For the CDR3, the DNA is TGTGCCACGAAAAAGGGTGCAAGGGGGACCCAAGAGACCCAGTACTTC. This gives the protein CATKKGARGTQETQYF.

This clonotype has only a few counts. The chain recombines TRBV19 with TRBJ2-7, with 9 nucleotides matching TRBD2. The trim removed 8 bases at V and 2 bases at J, leaving 10 bases unmatched. Germline V gene sequence: CDR1 LNHDA, CDR2 SQIVND (reference sequence). The CDR3 contains 15 residues. Written as DNA, the CDR3 is TGTGCCAGTCAGAGGAGCGGGGGGAATGCCTACGAGCAGTACTTC. Protein: CASQRSGGNAYEQYF.

The chain uses TRBV5-1 and TRBJ2-3, with D tentatively TRBD1 (5 bases). This CDR3 is built from 13 residues. Trimming shortened V by 4 bases and J by 1 base, and 7 bases separated the two germline ends. Germline-derived CDR1 and CDR2 are SGHRS and YFSETQ. CDR3 nucleotide sequence: TGCGCCAGCAGCGGGGCTGGCACAGATACGCAGTATTTT. Its translation: CASSGAGTDTQYF.

This clonotype was observed at least ten times. DNA for the CDR3: TGTGCCAGCAGTTCGGGCTCCGGGACAGGGGTTATCCGCCGGCAGTACTTC. The encoded protein is CASSSGSGTGVIRRQYF. This sequence joins TRBV12-3 or TRBV12-4 and TRBJ2-7, with 10 positions matching TRBD1. The CDR3 sequence is 17 residues long. J was trimmed by 9 bases and V by 4 bases; bases with no gene match: 18.

This chain connects TRBV28 to TRBJ2-1, with a tentative D call TRBD1 (5 bases). The CDR3 totals 15 residues. Germline V gene data show CDR1 as MDHEN and CDR2 as SYDVKM. The V end lost 5 bases, the J end lost 5 bases, and 16 bases lay between the germline ends. Here the CDR3 reads CASSQHLRQNNEQFF. CDR3 bases: TGTGCCAGCAGTCAACACCTGCGACAGAACAATGAGCAGTTCTTC.

This chain joins TRBV18 and TRBJ1-5, with TRBD1 matching over 7 bases. The junction had 6 bases not matched to a gene; V was cut back by 3 bases and J by 1 base. The CDR3 runs to 16 residues. Looked up from germline, CDR1 is KGHSH and CDR2 is LQKENI. CDR3 in DNA: TGTGCCAGCTCACCGGGGACCAGGGGGAGCAATCAGCCCCAGCATTTT. Amino acid sequence: CASSPGTRGSNQPQHF.

This clonotype was observed a few times. The chain has TRBV27 and TRBJ1-6; D gene uncertain. The CDR3 sequence is 15 residues long. V shed 4 bases and J shed 10 bases, with 17 bases lying between them. CDR1 and CDR2 from the germline V gene are MNHEY and SMNVEV (reference sequence). The CDR3 loop is CASSSGRGSLSPLHF. In nucleotides, the CDR3 is TGTGCCAGCAGTTCCGGTCGAGGGTCATTGTCACCCCTCCACTTT.

This clonotype was observed many times. The chain couples TRBV6-5 to TRBJ2-2; TRBD1 agrees at 8 bases. Germline V lookup: CDR1 MNHEY, CDR2 SVGAGI. V lost 0 bases and J lost 6; bases outside the gene matches: 6. The length of the CDR3 is 16 residues. The CDR3 protein is CASSYSQGAGAGELFF. In DNA form, the CDR3 reads TGTGCCAGCAGTTACTCTCAGGGGGCCGGGGCCGGGGAGCTGTTTTTT.

This clonotype was detected ten times or more. The gene calls are TRBV7-9 and TRBJ1-4; TRBD1 is a possible D gene (5 bases). Germline V gene lookup returns CDR1 SEHNR and CDR2 FQNEAQ (reference sequence). The V gene lost 5 bases and the J gene lost 7 bases, with 17 bases spanning the gap. The CDR3 has 15 amino acids. The CDR3 protein is CASSPRGLGSEKLFF. In nucleotides, the CDR3 is TGTGCCAGCAGCCCAAGGGGCCTCGGAAGTGAAAAACTGTTTTTT.

Relative to its sample, this clonotype is medium-sized (0.01 to 0.1%). The chain has TRBV7-8 and TRBJ2-1, with 10 bases fitting TRBD2. Germline lookup yields CDR1 SGHVS and CDR2 FQNEAQ. This CDR3 comprises 18 residues. Trimming at V came to 4 bases and at J to 9 bases, leaving 18 bases not matched to a gene. CDR3 nucleotides: TGTGCCAGCAGCTCCTTCAGACTAGCGGGCGGACCGGGGGGTGAGCAGTTCTTC. The encoded protein is CASSSFRLAGGPGGEQFF.

This clonotype was seen more than once but under ten times. J is TRBJ1-4 and V is TRBV28; D perhaps matches TRBD1 (5 bases). The CDR3 runs 15 residues. The germline gives CDR1 MDHEN, CDR2 SYDVKM. V dropped 8 bases and J dropped 8 bases, with 21 bases sitting between them. CDR3 nucleotide sequence: TGTGCCAGCCACACCCAGGGTGGTTTAGGGGAAAAACTGTTTTTT. It encodes CASHTQGGLGEKLFF.

This clonotype showed up just once. V usage is TRBV7-8 and J usage is TRBJ2-7; 8 positions match TRBD1. V shed 5 bases, J shed 9 bases, and the junction held 15 bases outside the gene matches. The CDR3 contains 15 residues. Germline V gives CDR1 SGHVS, CDR2 FQNEAQ. The CDR3 is CASSVRDRSLRGQYF. The CDR3 DNA is TGTGCCAGCAGCGTCCGGGACAGGTCCCTCCGCGGGCAGTACTTC.

This chain links TRBV20-1 with TRBJ1-5; D unresolved. This CDR3 is 14 amino acids long. Trimming removed 2 bases from V and 6 bases from J, with 14 bases in between. The V gene's germline CDR1 is DFQATT and CDR2 SNEGSKA (reference sequence). This CDR3 is CSARTPGPSQPQHF. Here the CDR3 DNA reads TGCAGTGCTAGAACCCCTGGGCCTAGTCAGCCCCAGCATTTT.

The chain carries TRBV28 and TRBJ1-5, with unresolved D. Trimming cost V 3 bases and J 7 bases, with 10 bases left between them. The CDR3 is made up of 13 amino acids. Germline CDR1 is MDHEN and CDR2 is SYDVKM. The CDR3 is CASSLDTRQPQHF. The CDR3 DNA reads as TGTGCCAGCAGTTTGGATACCCGACAGCCCCAGCATTTT.